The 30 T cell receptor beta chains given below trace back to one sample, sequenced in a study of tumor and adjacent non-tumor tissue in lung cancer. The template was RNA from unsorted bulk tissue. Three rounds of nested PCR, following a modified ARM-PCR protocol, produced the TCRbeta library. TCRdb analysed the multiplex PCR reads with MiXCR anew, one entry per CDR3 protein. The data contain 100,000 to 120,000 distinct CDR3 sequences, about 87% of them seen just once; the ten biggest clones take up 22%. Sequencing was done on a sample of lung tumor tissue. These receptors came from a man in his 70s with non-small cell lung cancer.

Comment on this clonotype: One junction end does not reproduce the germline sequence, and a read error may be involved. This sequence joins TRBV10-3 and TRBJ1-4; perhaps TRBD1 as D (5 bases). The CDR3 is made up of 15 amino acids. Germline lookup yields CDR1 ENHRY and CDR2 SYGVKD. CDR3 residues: CAISDRGGFNEKLFF. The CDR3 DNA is TGTGCCATTAGTGATCGGGGCGGTTTTAATGAAAAACTGTTTTTT.

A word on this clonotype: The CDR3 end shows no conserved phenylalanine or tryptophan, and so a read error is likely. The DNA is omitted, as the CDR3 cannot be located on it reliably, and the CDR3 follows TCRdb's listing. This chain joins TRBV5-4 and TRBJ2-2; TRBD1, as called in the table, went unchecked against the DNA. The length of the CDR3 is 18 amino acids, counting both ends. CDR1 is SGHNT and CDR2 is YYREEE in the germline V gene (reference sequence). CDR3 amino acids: CASSPPGQGLMNTGELFS.

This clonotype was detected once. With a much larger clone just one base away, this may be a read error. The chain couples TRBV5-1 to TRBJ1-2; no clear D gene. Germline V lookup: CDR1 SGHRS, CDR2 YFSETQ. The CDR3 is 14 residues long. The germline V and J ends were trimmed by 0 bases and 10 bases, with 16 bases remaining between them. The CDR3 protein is CASSLAASQSHYTF. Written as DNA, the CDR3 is TGCGCCAGCAGCTTGGCGGCCAGTCAATCTCACTACACCTTC.

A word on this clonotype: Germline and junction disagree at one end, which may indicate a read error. CDR3 in DNA: TGTGCCAACAGCCCCAGGACAGCCACTAATGAAAAACTGTTTTTT. Its translation is CANSPRTATNEKLFF. The V gene is TRBV5-5, the J gene TRBJ1-4; D perhaps matches TRBD1 (6 bases). Germline lookup yields CDR1 SGHKS and CDR2 YYEKEE (reference sequence). CDR3 length: 15 amino acids.

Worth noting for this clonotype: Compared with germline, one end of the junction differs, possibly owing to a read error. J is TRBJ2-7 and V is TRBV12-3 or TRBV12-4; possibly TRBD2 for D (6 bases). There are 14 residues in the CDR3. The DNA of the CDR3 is TGTGCCAACAGTTTAGGGACTTTTGGCTACAAGCAGTACTTC. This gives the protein CANSLGTFGYKQYF.

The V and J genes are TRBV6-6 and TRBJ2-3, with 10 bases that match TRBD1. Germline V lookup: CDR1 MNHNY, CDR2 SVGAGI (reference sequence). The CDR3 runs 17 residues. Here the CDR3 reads CDSSYEPDRGRTDTQYF. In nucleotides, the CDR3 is TGTGACAGTAGTTACGAACCAGACAGGGGGCGCACAGATACGCAGTATTTT.

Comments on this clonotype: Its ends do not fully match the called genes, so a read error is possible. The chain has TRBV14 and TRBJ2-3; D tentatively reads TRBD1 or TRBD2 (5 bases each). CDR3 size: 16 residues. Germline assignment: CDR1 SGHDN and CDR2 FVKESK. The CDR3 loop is CVSSPTVGVFPDTQYF. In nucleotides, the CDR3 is TGTGTCAGCAGCCCGACAGTGGGAGTCTTCCCAGATACGCAGTATTTT.

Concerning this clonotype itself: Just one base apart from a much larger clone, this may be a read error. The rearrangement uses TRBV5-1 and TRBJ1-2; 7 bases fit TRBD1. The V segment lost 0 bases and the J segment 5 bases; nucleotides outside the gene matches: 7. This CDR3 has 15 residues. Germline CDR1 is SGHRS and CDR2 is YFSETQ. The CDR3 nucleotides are TGCGCCAGCAGCTTGGAGGTCAGGGGGGGATATGGCTACACCTTC. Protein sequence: CASSLEVRGGYGYTF.

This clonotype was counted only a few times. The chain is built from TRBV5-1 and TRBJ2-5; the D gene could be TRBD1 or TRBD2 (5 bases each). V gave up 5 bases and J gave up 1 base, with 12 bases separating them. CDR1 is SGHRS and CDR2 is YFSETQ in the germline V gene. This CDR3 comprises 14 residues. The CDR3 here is CASRTGTVQETQYF. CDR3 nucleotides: TGCGCCAGCAGAACTGGGACCGTCCAAGAGACCCAGTACTTC.

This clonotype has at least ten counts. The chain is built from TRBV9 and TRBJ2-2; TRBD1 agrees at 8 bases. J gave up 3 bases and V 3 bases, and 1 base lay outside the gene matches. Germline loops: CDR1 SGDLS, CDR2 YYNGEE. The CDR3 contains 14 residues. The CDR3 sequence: CASSEQGDTGELFF. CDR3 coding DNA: TGTGCCAGCAGCGAACAGGGGGACACCGGGGAGCTGTTTTTT.

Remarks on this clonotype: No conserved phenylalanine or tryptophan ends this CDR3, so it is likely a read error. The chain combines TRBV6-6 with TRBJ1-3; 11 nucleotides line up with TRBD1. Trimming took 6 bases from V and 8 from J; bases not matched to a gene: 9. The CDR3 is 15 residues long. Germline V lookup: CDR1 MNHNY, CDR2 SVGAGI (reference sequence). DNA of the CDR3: TGTGCCAGCAGCGTCTTGGGACAGGGGGGAGACACCATATATTCT. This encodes CASSVLGQGGDTIYS.

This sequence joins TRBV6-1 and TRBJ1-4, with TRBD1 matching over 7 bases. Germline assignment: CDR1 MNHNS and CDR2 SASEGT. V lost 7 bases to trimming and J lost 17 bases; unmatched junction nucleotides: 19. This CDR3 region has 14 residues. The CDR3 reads CASTDRATNETLFF. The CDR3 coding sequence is TGTGCCAGCACCGACAGGGCAACTAATGAAACACTTTTTTTT.

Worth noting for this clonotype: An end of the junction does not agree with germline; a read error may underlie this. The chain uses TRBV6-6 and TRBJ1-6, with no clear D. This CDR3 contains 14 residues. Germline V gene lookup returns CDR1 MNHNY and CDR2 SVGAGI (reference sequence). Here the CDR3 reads CASSRPEDNSPLYF. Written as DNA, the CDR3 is TGTGCCAGCAGCCGTCCAGAGGATAATTCACCCCTCTACTTT.

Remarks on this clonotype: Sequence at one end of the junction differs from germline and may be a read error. CDR3 sequence reads: CASSESGGKTDTEYF. The CDR3 DNA follows: TGCGCCAGCAGTGAGAGCGGCGGGAAAACAGATACGGAGTATTTT. V and J are TRBV10-2 and TRBJ2-3; weak D call: TRBD2 (6 bases). In germline, CDR1 is WSHSY, CDR2 SAAADI. This CDR3 is built from 15 residues.

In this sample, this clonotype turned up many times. The CDR3 DNA reads TGCGCCAGCAGCTCGATAGGGGTCACCGGGGAGCTGTTTTTT. Translating it yields CASSSIGVTGELFF. The V and J genes are TRBV5-1 and TRBJ2-2; D is possibly TRBD1 (5 bases). Germline assignment: CDR1 SGHRS and CDR2 YFSETQ. The CDR3 runs to 14 residues. The V end was cut by 3 bases, the J end by 4 bases, with 10 bases between.

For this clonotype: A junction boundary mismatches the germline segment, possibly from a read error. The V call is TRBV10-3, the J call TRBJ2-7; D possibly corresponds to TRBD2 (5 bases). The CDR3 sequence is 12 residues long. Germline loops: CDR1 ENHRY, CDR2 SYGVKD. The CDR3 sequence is CGISSAGSEQYF. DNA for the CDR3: TGTGGCATCAGTAGTGCGGGCAGCGAGCAGTACTTC.

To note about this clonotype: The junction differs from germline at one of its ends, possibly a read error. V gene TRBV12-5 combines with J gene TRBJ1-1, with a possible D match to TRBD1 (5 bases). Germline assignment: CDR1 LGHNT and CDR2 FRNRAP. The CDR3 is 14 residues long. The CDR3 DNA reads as TGTGCTAGTGATTTGGGGGTGGTGTACACTGAAGCTTTCTTC. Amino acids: CASDLGVVYTEAFF. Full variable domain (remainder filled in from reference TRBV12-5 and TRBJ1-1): DARVTQTPRHKVTEMGQEVTMRCQPILGHNTVFWYRQTMMQGLELLAYFRNRAPLDDSGMPKDRFSAEMPDATLATLKIQPSEPRDSAVYFCASDLGVVYTEAFFGQGTRLTVV.

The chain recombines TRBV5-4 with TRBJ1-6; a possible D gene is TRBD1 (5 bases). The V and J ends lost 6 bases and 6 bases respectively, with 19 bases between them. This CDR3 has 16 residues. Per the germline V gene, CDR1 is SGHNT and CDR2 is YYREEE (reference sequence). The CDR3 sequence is CASIYLTGPLNSPLHF. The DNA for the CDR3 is TGTGCCAGCATCTACTTAACGGGACCCCTTAATTCACCCCTCCACTTT.

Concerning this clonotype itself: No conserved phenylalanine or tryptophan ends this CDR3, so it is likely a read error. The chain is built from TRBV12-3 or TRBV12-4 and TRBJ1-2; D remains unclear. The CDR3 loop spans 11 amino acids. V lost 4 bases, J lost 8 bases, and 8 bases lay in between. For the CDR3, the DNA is TGTGCCAGCAGTTCAGACAAGGGCTACACCTCC. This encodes CASSSDKGYTS.

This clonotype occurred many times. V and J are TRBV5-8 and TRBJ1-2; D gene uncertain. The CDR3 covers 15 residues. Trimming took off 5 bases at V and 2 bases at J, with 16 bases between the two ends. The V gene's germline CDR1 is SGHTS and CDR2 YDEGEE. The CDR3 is CASSQPRRRNYGYTF. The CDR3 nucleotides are TGTGCCAGCAGTCAACCCCGGAGGCGGAACTATGGCTACACCTTC.

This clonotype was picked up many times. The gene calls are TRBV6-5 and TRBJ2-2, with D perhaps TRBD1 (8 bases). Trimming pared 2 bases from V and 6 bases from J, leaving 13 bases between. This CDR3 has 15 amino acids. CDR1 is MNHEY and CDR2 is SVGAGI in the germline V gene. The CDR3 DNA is TGTGCCAGCAGTTACAGTACAGGGGGGGCCGGGGAGCTGTTTTTT. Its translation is CASSYSTGGAGELFF.

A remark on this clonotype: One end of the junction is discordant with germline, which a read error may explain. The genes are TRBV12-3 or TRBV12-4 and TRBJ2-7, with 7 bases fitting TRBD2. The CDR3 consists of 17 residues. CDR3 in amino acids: CASSLWGGEVGSYEQYF. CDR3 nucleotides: TGTGCCAGCAGTTTATGGGGGGGGGAGGTCGGGTCCTACGAGCAATACTTC.

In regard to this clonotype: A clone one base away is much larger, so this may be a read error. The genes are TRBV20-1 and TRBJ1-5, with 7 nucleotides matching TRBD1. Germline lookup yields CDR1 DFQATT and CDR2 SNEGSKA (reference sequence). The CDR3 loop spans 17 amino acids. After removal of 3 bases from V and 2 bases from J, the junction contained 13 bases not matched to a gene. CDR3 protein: CSASRGQRTFGNQPQHF. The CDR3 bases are TGCAGTGCTAGTAGGGGGCAGCGGACTTTCGGCAATCAGCCCCAGCATTTT.

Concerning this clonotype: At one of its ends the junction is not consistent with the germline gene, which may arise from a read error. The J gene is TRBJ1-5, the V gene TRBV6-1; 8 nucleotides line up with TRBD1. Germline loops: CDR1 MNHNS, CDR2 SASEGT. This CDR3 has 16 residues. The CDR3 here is CSSSEGARQGSQPQHF. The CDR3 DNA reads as TGTTCCAGCAGTGAGGGGGCCCGACAGGGGTCTCAGCCCCAGCACTTT.

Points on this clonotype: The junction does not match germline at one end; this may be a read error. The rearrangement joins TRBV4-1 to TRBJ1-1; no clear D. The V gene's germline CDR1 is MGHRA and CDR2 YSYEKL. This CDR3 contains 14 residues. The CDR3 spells CACSQDNMNTEAFF. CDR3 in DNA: TGCGCCTGCAGCCAAGACAATATGAACACTGAAGCTTTCTTT.

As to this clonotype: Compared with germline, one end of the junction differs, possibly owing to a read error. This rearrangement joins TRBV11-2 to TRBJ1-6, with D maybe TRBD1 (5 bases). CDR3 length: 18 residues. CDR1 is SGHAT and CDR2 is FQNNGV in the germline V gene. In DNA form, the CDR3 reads TGTGCCGGCAGCGCCAGGGCCGGGGATTCGTCCTATAATTCACCTCTCCACTTT. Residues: CAGSARAGDSSYNSPLHF.

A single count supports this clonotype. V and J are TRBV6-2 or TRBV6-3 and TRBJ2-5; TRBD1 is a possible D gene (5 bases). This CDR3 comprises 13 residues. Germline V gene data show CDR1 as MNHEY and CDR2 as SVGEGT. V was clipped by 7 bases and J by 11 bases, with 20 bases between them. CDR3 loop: CASNQGIAETQYF. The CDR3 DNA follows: TGTGCCAGCAACCAGGGAATTGCAGAAACTCAGTACTTC.

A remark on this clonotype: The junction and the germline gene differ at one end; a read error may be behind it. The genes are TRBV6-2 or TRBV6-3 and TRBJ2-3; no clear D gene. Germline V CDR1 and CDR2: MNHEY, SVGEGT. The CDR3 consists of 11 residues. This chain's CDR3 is CASSYSDTQFF. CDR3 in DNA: TGTGCCAGCAGTTACTCGGATACGCAGTTTTTT.

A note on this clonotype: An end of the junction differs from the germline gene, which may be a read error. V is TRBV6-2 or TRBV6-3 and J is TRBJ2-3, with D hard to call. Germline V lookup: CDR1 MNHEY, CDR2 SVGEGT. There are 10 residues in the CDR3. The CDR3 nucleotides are TGTGCCAGCTGCGCGTATACACAGTATTTT. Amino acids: CASCAYTQYF.

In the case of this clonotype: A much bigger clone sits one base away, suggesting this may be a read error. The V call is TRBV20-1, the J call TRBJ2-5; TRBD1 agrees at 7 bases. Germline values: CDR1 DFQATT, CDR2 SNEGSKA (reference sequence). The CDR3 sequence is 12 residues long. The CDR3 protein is CNAGTELETQYF. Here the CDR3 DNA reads TGCAATGCAGGGACAGAGTTAGAGACCCAGTACTTC.